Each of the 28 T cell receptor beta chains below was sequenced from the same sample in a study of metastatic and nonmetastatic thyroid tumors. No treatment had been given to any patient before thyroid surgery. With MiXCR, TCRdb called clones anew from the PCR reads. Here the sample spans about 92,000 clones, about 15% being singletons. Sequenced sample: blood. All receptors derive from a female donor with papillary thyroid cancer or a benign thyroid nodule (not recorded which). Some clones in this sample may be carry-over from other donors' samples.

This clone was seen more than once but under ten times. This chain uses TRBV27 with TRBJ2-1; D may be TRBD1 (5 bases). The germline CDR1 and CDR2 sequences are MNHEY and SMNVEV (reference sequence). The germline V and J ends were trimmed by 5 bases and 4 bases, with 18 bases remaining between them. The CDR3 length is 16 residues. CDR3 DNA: TGTGCCAGCAGTCCGGTACAGGCCTACGTGTACAATGAGCAGTTCTTC. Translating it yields CASSPVQAYVYNEQFF.

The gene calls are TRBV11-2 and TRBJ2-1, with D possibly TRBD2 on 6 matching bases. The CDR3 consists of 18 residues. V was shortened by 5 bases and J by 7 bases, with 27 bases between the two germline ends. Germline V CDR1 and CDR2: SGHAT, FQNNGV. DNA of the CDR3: TGTGCCAGCAGCGAAGGGTTAGCGGTGGGGCTCTCAACTAATGAGCAGTTCTTC. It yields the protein CASSEGLAVGLSTNEQFF.

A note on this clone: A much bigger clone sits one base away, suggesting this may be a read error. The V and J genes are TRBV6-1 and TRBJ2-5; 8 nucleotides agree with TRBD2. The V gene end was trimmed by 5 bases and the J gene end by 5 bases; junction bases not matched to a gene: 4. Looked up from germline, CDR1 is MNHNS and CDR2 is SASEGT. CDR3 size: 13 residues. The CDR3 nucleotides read TGTGCCAGCAGTCGGGGGGGCCGGGAGACCCAGTACTTC. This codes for CASSRGGRETQYF.

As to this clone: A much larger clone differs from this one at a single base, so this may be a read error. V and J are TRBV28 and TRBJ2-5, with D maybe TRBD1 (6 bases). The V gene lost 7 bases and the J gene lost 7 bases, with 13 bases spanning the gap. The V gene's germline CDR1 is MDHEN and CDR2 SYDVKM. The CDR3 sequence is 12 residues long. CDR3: CASTLKGVTQYF. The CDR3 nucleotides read TGTGCCAGCACCCTGAAGGGGGTGACCCAGTACTTC. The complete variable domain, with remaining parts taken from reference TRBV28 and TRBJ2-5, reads DVKVTQSSRYLVKRTGEKVFLECVQDMDHENMFWYRQDPGLGLRLIYFSYDVKMKEKGDIPEGYSVSREKKERFSLILESASTNQTSMYLCASTLKGVTQYFGPGTRLLVL.

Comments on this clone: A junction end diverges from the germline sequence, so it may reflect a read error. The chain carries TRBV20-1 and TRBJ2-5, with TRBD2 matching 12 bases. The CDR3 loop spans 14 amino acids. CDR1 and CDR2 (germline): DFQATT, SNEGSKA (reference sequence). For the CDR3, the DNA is TGCAGTGCTCTCGGACTAGCGGGGAGGGAGAACCAGTACTTC. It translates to CSALGLAGRENQYF.

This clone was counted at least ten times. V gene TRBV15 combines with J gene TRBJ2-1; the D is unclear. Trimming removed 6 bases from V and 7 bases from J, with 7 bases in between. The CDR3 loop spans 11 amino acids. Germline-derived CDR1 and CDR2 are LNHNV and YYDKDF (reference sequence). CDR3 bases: TGTGCCACCAGATATCCTAATGAGCAGTTCTTC. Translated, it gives CATRYPNEQFF.

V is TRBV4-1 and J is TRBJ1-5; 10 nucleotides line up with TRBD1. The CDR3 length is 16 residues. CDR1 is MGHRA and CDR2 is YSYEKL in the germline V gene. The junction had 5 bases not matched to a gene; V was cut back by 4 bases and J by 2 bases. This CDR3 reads CASSRAGTGGNQPQHF. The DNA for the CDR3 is TGCGCCAGCAGCCGCGCCGGGACAGGGGGCAATCAGCCCCAGCATTTT.

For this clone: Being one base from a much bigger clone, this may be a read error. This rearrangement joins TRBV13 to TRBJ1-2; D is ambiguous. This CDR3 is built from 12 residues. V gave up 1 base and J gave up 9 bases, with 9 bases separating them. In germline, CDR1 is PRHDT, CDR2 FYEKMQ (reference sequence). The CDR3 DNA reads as TGTGCCAGCAGCTTAGCTACAGCCTGCTACACCTTC. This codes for CASSLATACYTF.

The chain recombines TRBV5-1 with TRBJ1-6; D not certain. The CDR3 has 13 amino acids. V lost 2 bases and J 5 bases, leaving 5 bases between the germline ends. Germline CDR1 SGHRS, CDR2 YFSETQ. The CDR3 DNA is TGCGCCAGCAGCTTTCAGGATAATTCACCCCTCCACTTT. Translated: CASSFQDNSPLHF.

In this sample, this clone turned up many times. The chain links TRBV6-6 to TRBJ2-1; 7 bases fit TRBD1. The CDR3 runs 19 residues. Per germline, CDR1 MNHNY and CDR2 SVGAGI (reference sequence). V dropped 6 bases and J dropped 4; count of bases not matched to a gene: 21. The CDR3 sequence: CASRDMTGHQVMHYNEQFF. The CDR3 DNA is TGTGCCAGCAGAGACATGACAGGGCACCAGGTGATGCATTACAATGAGCAGTTCTTC.

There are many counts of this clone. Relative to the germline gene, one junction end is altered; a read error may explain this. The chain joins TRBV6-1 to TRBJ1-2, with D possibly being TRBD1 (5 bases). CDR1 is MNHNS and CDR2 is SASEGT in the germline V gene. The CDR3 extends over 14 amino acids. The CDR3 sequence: CASSERRTSYGYTF. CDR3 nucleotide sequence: TGTGCCAGCAGTGAAAGAAGGACATCCTATGGCTACACCTTT.

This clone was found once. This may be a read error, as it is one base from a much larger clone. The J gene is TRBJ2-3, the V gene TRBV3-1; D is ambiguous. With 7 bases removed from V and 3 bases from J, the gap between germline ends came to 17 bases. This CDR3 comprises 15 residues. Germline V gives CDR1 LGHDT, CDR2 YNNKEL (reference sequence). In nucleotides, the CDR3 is TGTGCCAGCACCTCGCAGGTGGCAGCAACAGATACGCAGTATTTT. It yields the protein CASTSQVAATDTQYF.

This CDR3 reads CSVDSGSADTQYF. The CDR3, as DNA: TGCAGCGTTGACAGCGGGTCCGCTGATACGCAGTATTTT. The chain employs TRBV29-1 and TRBJ2-3, with D possibly matching TRBD2 (6 bases). CDR3 size: 13 residues. Germline V gene sequence: CDR1 SQVTM, CDR2 ANQGSEA. V gave up 3 bases and J gave up 6 bases, with 13 bases separating them.

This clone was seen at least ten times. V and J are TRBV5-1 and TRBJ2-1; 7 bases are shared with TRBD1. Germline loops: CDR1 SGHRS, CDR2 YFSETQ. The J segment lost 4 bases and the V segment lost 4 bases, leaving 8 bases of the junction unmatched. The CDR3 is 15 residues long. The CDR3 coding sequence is TGCGCCAGCAGCACACAGGGGACCTTATACAATGAGCAGTTCTTC. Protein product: CASSTQGTLYNEQFF.

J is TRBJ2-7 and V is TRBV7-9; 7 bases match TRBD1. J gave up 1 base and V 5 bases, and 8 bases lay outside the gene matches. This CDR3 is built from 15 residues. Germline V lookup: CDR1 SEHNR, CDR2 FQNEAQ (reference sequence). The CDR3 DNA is TGTGCCAGCAGCATGACACAGGGGTCTTCCTACGAGCAGTACTTC. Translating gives CASSMTQGSSYEQYF.

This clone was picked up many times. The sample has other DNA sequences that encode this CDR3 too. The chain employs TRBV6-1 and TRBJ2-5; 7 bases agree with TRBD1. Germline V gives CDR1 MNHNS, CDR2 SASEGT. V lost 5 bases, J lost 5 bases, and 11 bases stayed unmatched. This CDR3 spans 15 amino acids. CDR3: CASSPRTGRRETQYF. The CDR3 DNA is TGTGCCAGCAGTCCCCGGACAGGTCGTAGGGAGACCCAGTACTTC.

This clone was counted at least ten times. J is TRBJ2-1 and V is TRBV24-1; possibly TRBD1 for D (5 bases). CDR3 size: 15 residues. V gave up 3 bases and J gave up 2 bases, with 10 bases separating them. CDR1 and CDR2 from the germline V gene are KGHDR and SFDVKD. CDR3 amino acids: CATSDRGFAYNEQFF. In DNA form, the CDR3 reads TGTGCCACCAGTGATAGGGGTTTTGCCTACAATGAGCAGTTCTTC.

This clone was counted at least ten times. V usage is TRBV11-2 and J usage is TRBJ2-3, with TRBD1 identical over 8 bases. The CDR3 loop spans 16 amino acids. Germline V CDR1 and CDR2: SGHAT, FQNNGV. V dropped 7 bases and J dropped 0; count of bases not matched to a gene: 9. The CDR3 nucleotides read TGTGCCAGCAACCCTGACAGGGGCACTAGCACAGATACGCAGTATTTT. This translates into CASNPDRGTSTDTQYF.

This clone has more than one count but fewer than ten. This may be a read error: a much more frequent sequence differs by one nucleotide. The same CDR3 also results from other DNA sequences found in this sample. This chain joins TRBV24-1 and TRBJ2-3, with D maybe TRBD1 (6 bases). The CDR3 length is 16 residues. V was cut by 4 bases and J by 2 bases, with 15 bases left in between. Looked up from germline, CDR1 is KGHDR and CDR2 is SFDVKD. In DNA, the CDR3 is TGTGCCACCAGTGACCCCTCAGGGGACCTCACAGATACGCAGTATTTT. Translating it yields CATSDPSGDLTDTQYF.

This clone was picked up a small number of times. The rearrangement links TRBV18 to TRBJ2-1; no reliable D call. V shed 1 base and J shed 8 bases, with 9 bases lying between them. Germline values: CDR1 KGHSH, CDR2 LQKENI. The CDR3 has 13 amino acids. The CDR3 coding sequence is TGTGCCAGCTCACCACTACTGCTAGATGAGCAGTTCTTC. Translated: CASSPLLLDEQFF.

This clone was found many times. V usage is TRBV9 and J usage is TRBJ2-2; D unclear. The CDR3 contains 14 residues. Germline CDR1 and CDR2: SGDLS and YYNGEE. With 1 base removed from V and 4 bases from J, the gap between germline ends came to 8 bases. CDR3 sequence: CASSVTPSTGELFF. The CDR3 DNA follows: TGTGCCAGCAGCGTAACCCCAAGCACCGGGGAGCTGTTTTTT.

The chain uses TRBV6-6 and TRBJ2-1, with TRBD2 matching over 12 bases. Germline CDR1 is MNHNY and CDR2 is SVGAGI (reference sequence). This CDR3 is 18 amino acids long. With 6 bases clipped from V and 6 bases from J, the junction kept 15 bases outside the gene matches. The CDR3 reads CASRALAGGPVAANEQFF. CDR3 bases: TGTGCCAGCAGGGCTCTAGCGGGGGGGCCGGTAGCGGCCAATGAGCAGTTCTTC.

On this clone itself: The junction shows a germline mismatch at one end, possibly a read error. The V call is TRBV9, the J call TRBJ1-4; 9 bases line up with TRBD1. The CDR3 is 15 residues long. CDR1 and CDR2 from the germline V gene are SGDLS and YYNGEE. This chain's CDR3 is CVSSAGQGMGEKLFF. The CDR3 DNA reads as TGTGTCAGCAGCGCCGGACAGGGGATGGGGGAAAAACTGTTTTTT.

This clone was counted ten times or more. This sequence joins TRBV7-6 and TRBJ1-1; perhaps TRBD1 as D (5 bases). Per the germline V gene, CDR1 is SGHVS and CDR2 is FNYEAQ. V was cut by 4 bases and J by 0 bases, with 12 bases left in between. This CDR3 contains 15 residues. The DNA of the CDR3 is TGTGCCAGCAGCTGGGGTGGGGACCTGAACACTGAAGCTTTCTTT. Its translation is CASSWGGDLNTEAFF.

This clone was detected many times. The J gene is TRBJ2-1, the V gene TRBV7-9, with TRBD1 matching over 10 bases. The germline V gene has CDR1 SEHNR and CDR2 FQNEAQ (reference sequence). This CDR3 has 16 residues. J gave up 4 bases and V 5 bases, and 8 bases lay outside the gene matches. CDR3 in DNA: TGTGCCAGCAGCCGGGGGACAGGGGCAGGGTACAATGAGCAGTTCTTC. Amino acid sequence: CASSRGTGAGYNEQFF.

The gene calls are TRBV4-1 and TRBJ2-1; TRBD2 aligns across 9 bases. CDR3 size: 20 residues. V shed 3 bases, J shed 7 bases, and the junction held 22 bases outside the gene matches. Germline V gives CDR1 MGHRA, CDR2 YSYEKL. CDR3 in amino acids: CASSHGGTSGHPIISNEQFF. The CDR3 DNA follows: TGCGCCAGCAGCCACGGGGGCACTAGCGGGCACCCCATTATAAGTAATGAGCAGTTCTTC.

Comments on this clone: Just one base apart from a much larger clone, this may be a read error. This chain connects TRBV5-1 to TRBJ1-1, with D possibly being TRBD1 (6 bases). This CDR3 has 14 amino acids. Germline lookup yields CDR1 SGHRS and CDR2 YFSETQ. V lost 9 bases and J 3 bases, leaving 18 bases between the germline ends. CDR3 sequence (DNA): TGCGCCATCAGGTCCGGGGCAGGGGACACTGAAGCTTTCTTT. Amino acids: CAIRSGAGDTEAFF.

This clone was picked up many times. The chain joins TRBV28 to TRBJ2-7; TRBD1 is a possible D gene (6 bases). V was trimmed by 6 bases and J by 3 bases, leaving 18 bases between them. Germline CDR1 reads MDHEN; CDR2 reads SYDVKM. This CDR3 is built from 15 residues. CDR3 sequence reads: CASRTPGATLYEQYF. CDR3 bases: TGTGCCAGCAGAACTCCAGGGGCTACTCTCTACGAGCAGTACTTC.